This TCR beta chain was documented in a study of CD8 T cells in Susac syndrome. High-throughput TCR beta sequencing covered peripheral CD8+ and CD4+ T cells. Negative magnetic isolation gave CD8+ and CD4+ cells; FACS enriched CD8+ TEMRA. An amount of RNA that ranged from 0.5 to 1 ug was reverse transcribed with random hexamers. MiXCR, run by TCRdb on the immunoSEQ multiplex PCR reads, gives a single entry per CDR3 protein. The table lists about 300,000 distinct CDR3 sequences, 75% to 90% of them singletons. The clonotype was recovered from a human donor with multiple sclerosis. Sequencing was performed on CD8+ T cells from PBMCs.

DNA of the CDR3: TGCAGCGTTGAAGCGGGAGCGGGGCCCGAGCAGTACTTC. It codes for CSVEAGAGPEQYF. J is TRBJ2-7 and V is TRBV29-1, with 7 bases that match TRBD2. Germline assignment: CDR1 SQVTM and CDR2 ANQGSEA. This CDR3 is 13 amino acids long. Trimming removed 1 base from V and 6 bases from J; junction bases left unmatched: 6.